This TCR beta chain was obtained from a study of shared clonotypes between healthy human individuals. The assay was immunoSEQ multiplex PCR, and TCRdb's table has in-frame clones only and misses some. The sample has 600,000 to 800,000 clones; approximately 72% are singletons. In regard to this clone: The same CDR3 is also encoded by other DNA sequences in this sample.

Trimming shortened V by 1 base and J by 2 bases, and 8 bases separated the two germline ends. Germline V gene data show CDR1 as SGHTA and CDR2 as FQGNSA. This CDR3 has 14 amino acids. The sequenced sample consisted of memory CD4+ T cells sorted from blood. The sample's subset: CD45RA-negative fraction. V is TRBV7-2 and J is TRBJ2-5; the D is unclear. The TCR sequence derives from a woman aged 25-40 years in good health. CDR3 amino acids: CASSLDPGQETQYF. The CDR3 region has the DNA TGTGCCAGCAGCTTAGATCCCGGGCAAGAGACCCAGTACTTC.